This entry describes one TCR beta chain. Its specificity is unknown. The CDR3 loop spans 13 amino acids. The germline CDR1 and CDR2 sequences are DFQATT and SNEGSKA (reference sequence). V lost 0 bases, J lost 13 bases, and 16 bases lay in between. The sample comes from a study of metastatic and nonmetastatic thyroid tumors. Study-wide background: Comparison of repertoires was carried out across blood and tumor or nodule tissue from malignant and benign thyroid patients. General observations from the study: Significantly higher TCR beta diversity was reportedly seen in malignant thyroid tumors than benign nodules, in blood and tumor.

Each patient came to thyroid surgery without any prior treatment (of any kind). Original handling: The study's classifier, a distant-metastasis tool for papillary thyroid cancer, was built using CDR3 differences across clinicopathological groups. TCRdb re-called the PCR reads with MiXCR. It is TCRdb's table, rather than the study itself, that gives the V and J calls and clone size. This sample has about 40,000 clones, with about 17% found just once. The specimen sequenced was blood. This receptor was taken from a female donor with papillary thyroid cancer or a benign thyroid nodule (not recorded which). Some clones in this sample may be carry-over from other donors' samples. The gene calls are TRBV20-1 and TRBJ2-1, with TRBD2 as a possible D gene (5 bases). The CDR3 DNA sequence: TGCAGTGCTAGAGAACGCAACGGCGGGTGTCAGTTCTTC. Translating gives CSARERNGGCQFF.